The clone carrying this TCR beta chain was counted ten times or more. This sample stems from a study of low-dose radiotherapy and immunotherapy resistance in tumors. Across the study: Over 26 weeks, cohort 2 got 1 Gy every two weeks, reaching 13 Gy. Intravenous nivolumab 240 mg every two weeks plus ipilimumab 1 mg/kg every six weeks was given to patients.

Germline trimming cut 6 bases from V and 5 bases from J; bases unmatched to any gene: 7. This CDR3 has 13 amino acids. The V gene's germline CDR1 is ENHRY and CDR2 SYGVKD. Time point defined: before trial treatment. In the RACIN dose-escalation trial, donors got nivolumab plus ipilimumab with aspirin, cyclophosphamide and radiotherapy. TRAV and TRBV primers primed cDNA for both TCRalpha and TCRbeta. Amplification of TCRs used a constant-region primer and V-primer adapter for 20 PCR cycles. From the reads, TCRdb called clonotypes with MiXCR, one entry per CDR3 protein. The repertoire holds tens of thousands of distinct CDR3 sequences, with 9.4% as singletons.

The sequence was collected from a male donor with prostate cancer. This chain links TRBV10-3 with TRBJ2-7; 7 nucleotides line up with TRBD1. The sample consisted of PBMCs, taken before treatment. The CDR3 here is CAIRGTEGNEQYF. The CDR3 nucleotides read TGTGCCATCAGGGGGACAGAAGGTAACGAGCAGTACTTC.